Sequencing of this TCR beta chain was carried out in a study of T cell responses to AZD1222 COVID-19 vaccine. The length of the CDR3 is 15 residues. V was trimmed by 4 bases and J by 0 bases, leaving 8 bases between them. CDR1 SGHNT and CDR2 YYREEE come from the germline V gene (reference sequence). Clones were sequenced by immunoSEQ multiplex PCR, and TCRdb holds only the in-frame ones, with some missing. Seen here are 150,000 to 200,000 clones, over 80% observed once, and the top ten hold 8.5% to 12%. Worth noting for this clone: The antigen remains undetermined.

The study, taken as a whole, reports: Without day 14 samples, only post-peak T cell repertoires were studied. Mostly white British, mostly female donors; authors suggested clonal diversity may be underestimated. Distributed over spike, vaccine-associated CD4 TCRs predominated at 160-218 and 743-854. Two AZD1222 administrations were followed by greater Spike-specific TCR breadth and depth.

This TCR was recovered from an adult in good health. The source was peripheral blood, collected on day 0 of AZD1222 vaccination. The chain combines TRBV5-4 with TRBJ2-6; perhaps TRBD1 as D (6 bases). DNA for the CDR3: TGTGCCAGCAGCCTGGGACACTCTGGGGCCAACGTCCTGACTTTC. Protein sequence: CASSLGHSGANVLTF.